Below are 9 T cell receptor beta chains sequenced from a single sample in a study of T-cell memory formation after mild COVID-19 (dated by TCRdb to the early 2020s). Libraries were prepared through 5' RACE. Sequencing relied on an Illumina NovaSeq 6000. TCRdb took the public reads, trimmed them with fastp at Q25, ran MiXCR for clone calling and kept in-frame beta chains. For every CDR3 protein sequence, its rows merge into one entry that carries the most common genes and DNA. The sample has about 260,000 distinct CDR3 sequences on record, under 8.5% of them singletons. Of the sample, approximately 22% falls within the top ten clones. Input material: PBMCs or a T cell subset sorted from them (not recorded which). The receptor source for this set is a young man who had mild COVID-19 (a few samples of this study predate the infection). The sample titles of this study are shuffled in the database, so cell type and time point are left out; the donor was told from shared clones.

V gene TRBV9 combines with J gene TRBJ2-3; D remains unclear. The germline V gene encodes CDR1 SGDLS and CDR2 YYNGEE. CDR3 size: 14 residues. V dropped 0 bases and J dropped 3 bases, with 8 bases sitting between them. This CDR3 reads CASSVEWATDTQYF. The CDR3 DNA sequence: TGTGCCAGCAGCGTAGAGTGGGCGACAGATACGCAGTATTTT. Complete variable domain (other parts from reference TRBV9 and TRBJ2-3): DSGVTQTPKHLITATGQRVTLRCSPRSGDLSVYWYQQSLDQGLQFLIQYYNGEERAKGNILERFSAQQFPDLHSELNLSSLELGDSALYFCASSVEWATDTQYFGPGTRLTVL.

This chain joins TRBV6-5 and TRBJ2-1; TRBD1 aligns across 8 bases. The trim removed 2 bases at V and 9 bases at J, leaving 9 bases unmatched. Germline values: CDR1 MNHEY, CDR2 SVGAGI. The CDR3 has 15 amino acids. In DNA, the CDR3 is TGTGCCAGCAGTTACGGGACAGGAGGTGGTGGTGAGCAGTTCTTC. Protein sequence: CASSYGTGGGGEQFF.

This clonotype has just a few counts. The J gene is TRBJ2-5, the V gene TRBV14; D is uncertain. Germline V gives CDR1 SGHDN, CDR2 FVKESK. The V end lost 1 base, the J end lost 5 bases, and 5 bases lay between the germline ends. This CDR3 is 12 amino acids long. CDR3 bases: TGTGCCAGCAGCCAAGCTCGCGAGACCCAGTACTTC. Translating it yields CASSQARETQYF.

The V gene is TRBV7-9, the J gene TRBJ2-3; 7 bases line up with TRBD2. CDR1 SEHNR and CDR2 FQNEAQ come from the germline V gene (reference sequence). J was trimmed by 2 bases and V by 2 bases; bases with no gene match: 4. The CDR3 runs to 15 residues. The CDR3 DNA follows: TGTGCCAGCAGCTTAAGGGAGGGGCCCACAGATACGCAGTATTTT. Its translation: CASSLREGPTDTQYF.

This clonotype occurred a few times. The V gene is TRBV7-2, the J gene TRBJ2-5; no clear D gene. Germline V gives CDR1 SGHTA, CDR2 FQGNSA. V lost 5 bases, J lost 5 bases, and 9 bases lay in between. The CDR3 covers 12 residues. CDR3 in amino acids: CASSIPLETQYF. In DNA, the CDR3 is TGTGCCAGCAGCATCCCCTTGGAGACCCAGTACTTC. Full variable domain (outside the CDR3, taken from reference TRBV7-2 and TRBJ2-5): GAGVSQSPSNKVTEKGKDVELRCDPISGHTALYWYRQSLGQGLEFLIYFQGNSAPDKSGLPSDRFSAERTGGSVSTLTIQRTQQEDSAVYLCASSIPLETQYFGPGTRLLVL.

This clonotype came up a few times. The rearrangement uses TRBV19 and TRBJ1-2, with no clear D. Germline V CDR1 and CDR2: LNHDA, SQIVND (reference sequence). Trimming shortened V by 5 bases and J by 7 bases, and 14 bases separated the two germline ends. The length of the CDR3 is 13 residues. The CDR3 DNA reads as TGTGCCAGTAGTCCAGAACGGAGGAGTGGCTACACCTTC. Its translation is CASSPERRSGYTF. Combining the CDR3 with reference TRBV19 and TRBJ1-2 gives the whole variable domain DGGITQSPKYLFRKEGQNVTLSCEQNLNHDAMYWYRQDPGQGLRLIYYSQIVNDFQKGDIAEGYSVSREKKESFPLTVTSAQKNPTAFYLCASSPERRSGYTFGSGTRLTVV.

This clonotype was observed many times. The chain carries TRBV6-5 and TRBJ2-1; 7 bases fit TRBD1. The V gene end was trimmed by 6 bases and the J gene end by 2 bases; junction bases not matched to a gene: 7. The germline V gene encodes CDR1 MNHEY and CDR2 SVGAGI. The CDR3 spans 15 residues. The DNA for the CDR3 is TGTGCCAGCAGGCCAAGACAGGGTACCTACAATGAGCAGTTCTTC. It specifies CASRPRQGTYNEQFF.

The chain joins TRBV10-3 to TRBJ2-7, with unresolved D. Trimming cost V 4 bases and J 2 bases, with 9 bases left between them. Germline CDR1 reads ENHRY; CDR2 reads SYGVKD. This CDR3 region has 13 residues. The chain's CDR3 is CAISVWVTYEQYF. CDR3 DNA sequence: TGTGCCATCAGTGTTTGGGTGACCTACGAGCAGTACTTC.

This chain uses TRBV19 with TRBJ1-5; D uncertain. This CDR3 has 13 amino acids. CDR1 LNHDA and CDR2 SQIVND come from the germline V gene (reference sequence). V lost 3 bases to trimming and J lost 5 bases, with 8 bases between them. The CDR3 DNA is TGTGCCAGTAGTATCCGGCTAGATCAGCCCCAGCATTTT. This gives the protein CASSIRLDQPQHF.